The clone carrying this TCR beta chain was recorded a few times. Its target is unknown. Generation of TCR cDNA used 5'RACE template switching (which added a universal primer site and UMIs). From the 5' RACE reads, TCRdb called clonotypes with MiXCR, one entry per CDR3 protein. The sample lists hundreds of thousands of distinct CDR3 sequences; roughly an eighth were seen once. These data originate in a study of T cells after yellow fever vaccination. Background on the study: Each low-cell-number fraction was prepared by means of SMART-Seq v4 Ultra Low Input.

Notes on the study in general: Post-booster reappearance was seen for most primary-vaccination clones (roughly 97% CD4, 75% to 90% CD8). The CD4 and CD8 compartments had a small share of their clonotypes in common.

With 3 bases removed from V and 0 bases from J, the gap between germline ends came to 10 bases. In germline, CDR1 is SGHKS, CDR2 YYEKEE (reference sequence). The CDR3 spans 15 residues. The material was PBMCs, obtained on the day of the yellow fever booster vaccination. The chain has TRBV5-5 and TRBJ1-5; D may be TRBD1 (6 bases). This TCR came from a man aged 25-45 years who received the YFV17D yellow fever vaccine. The CDR3 loop reads CASSSTGHSNQPQHF. As DNA, the CDR3 is TGTGCCAGCAGCTCGACAGGCCATAGCAATCAGCCCCAGCATTTT. Variable domain in full (rest from reference TRBV5-5 and TRBJ1-5): DAGVTQSPTHLIKTRGQQVTLRCSPISGHKSVSWYQQVLGQGPQFIFQYYEKEERGRGNFPDRFSARQFPNYSSELNVNALLLGDSALYLCASSSTGHSNQPQHFGDGTRLSIL.